This T cell receptor (beta chain) was sequenced for a study of sequential checkpoint blockade in melanoma (dated by TCRdb to between 2019 and 2020). For the wider study: Patients were randomized 1:1 to first-line nivolumab followed by ipilimumab (arm A) or ipilimumab followed by nivolumab (arm B). In about 79% of the matched pre- and post-treatment tumor biopsy pairs, both biopsies came from the same lesion. TCRbeta immunosequencing was performed on DNA from 85 to 100 pretreatment melanoma tumor samples. For some 24 patients, matched tumor biopsies were obtained before treatment and at week 13, following single-agent nivolumab (arm A) or ipilimumab (arm B). Maintenance nivolumab came after both trial sequences.

Overall study outcomes, separate from this receptor: In the nivolumab-first arm (arm A), an association was found between pretreatment tumor TIL clonality and response (P = .04). Small sample sizes and reduced statistical power limited the analyses of tumor T-cell fraction within each arm. Tumor T-cell fraction and clonality were found to correlate with PD-L1 staining and CD8+ T-cell counts but not with mutational load. The model for predicting response that combines TCR metrics with mutation burden needs to be validated in larger, independent patient cohorts. Patients whose tumor T-cell fraction and clonality increased by week 13 were about 30 times more likely to achieve clinical benefit.

This clone was detected only a few times. This receptor's antigen is unknown. Base qualities are not recorded, but no much larger clone differs from it by a single base. V and J are truncated by 1 base and 6 bases respectively, leaving an intervening sequence of 15 bases. Based on the germline V gene, the CDR1 and CDR2 sequences are MNHGY and SAAAGT. CDR3 length: 15 amino acids, cysteine to phenylalanine. Only the CDR3 DNA stays, 45 bases, in frame from base 1. The label giving this sample's treatment or condition can be read as: randomized to nivolumab then ipilimumab (arm A) or the reverse (arm B). None of the patients in the trial had previously been given DNA-damaging chemotherapy. The samples were obtained from melanoma patients enrolled in CheckMate 064, an open-label, randomized phase II trial testing sequential checkpoint blockade. Genomic DNA from formalin-fixed paraffin-embedded (FFPE) tissue samples was used for tumor TCR sequencing.

TCRbeta CDR3 regions were immunosequenced from genomic DNA with the immunoSEQ Assay. Before high-throughput sequencing, the genomic DNA was amplified using bias-controlled multiplex PCR. In the authors' own workflow: To quantify the absolute abundance of each unique TCRbeta CDR3 region, the sequences were collapsed and filtered. Clonality, defined as 1 minus Pielou's evenness, was calculated using only productive rearrangements. To compute tumor T-cell fraction, TCRbeta template counts were normalized to usable DNA, with usable DNA estimated from several housekeeping genes. Clones with significantly greater frequencies in on-treatment versus baseline samples were identified using a previously published method. Here the immuneACCESS table is served through TCRdb, limited to in-frame sequences with V and J called. Missing clones are a known gap in these copies; in checked studies unresolved V genes cover under half, and the rest lacks a known reason. V, J and clone size are those of that table, while D and trimming were read from the DNA. This sample comprises roughly 21,000 clones, about 27% of them detected only once. The ten most abundant clones make up approximately 7% of the sample.

This receptor was identified in a human donor with melanoma. The sample in question was tumor tissue (inferred from file names), obtained from a patient given nivolumab and ipilimumab in sequence. The V and J genes are TRBV6-8 and TRBJ1-2; the D gene is perhaps TRBD1, from 5 matching bases. The DNA is TGTGCCAGCAGTTACTTGGGACTCACCTCGGATGGCTACACCTTC. This sequence encodes CASSYLGLTSDGYTF.